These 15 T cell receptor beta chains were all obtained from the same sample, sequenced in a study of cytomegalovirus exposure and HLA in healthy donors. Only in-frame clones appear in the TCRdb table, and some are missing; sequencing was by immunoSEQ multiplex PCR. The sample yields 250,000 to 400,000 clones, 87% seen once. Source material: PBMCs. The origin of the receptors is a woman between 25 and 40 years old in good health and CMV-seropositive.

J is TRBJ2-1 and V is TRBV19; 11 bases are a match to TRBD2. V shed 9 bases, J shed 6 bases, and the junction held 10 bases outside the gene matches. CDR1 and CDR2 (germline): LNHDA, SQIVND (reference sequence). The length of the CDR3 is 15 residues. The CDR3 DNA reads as TGTGCCAGCCCGGGGCTAGCGGGAGGAGTCAATGAGCAGTTCTTC. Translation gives CASPGLAGGVNEQFF.

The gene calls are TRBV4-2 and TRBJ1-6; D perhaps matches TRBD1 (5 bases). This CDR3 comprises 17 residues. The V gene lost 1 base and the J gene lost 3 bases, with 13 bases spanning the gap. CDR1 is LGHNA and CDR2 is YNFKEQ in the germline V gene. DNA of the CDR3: TGTGCCAGCAGCCAAGTTAGTTTACAGGACTATAATTCACCCCTCCACTTT. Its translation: CASSQVSLQDYNSPLHF.

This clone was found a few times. CDR3 sequence (DNA): TGTGCCAGCAGTGTGCGCGGGGGGGAAGATACGCAGTATTTT. Its protein product is CASSVRGGEDTQYF. This chain links TRBV6-4 with TRBJ2-3, with 9 bases identical to TRBD2. The germline CDR1 and CDR2 sequences are MRHNA and SNTAGT. Unmatched junction bases numbered 4, after V lost 4 bases and J lost 5 bases. The CDR3 is made up of 14 amino acids.

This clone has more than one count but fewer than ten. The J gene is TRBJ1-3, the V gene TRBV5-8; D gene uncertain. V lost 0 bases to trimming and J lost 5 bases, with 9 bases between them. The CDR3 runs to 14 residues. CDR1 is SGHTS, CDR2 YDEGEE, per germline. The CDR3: CASSLEQERNTIYF. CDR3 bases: TGTGCCAGCAGCTTGGAGCAGGAACGAAACACCATATATTTT.

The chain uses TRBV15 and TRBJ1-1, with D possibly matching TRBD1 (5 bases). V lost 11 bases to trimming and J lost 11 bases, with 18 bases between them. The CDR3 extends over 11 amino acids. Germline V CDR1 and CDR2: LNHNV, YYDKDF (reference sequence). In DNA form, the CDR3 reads TGTGCCTCCTCAAAGGGGCTTGAGGCTTTCTTT. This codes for CASSKGLEAFF.

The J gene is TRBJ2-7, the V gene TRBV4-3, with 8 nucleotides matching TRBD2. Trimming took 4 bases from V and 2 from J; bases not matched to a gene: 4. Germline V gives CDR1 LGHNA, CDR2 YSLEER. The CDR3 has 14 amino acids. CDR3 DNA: TGCGCCAGCAGCCCAACTAGCGGTGCCTACGAGCAGTACTTC. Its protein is CASSPTSGAYEQYF.

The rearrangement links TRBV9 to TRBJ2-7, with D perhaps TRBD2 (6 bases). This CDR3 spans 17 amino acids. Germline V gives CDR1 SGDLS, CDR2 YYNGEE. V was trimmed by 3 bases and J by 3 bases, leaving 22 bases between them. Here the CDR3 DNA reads TGTGCCAGCAGCGGATCCCATAGCGGAGCGGCCTTCTACGAGCAGTACTTC. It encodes CASSGSHSGAAFYEQYF.

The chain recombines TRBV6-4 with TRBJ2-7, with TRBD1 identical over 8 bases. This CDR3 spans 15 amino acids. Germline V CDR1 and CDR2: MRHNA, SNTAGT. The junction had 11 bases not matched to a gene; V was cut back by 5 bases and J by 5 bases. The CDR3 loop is CASSTPDRVRNEQYF. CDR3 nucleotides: TGTGCCAGCAGTACCCCGGACAGGGTAAGAAACGAGCAGTACTTC.

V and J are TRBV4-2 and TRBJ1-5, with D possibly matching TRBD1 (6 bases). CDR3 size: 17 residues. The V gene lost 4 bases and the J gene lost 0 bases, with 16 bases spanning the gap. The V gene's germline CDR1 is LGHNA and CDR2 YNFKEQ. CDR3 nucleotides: TGTGCCAGCAGCCTCTGGACAGCCCGGGGTAGCAATCAGCCCCAGCATTTT. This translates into CASSLWTARGSNQPQHF.

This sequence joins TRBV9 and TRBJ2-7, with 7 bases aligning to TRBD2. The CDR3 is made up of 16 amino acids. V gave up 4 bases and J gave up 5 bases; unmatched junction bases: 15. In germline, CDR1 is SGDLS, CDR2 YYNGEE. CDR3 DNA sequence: TGTGCCAGCAGCTTACTAAAGACTAGCTCTGGGAACGAGCAGTACTTC. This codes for CASSLLKTSSGNEQYF.

CDR3 nucleotides: TGTGCCAGCAGCCCGACTAGTATTAGTTTCCAAGAGACCCAGTACTTC. It yields the protein CASSPTSISFQETQYF. This chain connects TRBV27 to TRBJ2-5; possibly TRBD2 for D (6 bases). The CDR3 runs 16 residues. From germline, CDR1 is MNHEY and CDR2 SMNVEV (reference sequence). V gave up 6 bases and J gave up 1 base, with 18 bases separating them.

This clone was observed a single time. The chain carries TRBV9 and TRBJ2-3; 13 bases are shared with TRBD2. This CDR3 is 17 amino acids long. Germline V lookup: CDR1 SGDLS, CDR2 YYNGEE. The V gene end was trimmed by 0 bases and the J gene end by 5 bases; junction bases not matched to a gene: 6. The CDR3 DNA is TGTGCCAGCAGCGTAGGACTAGCGGGAGGAGGTGGAGATACGCAGTATTTT. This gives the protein CASSVGLAGGGGDTQYF.

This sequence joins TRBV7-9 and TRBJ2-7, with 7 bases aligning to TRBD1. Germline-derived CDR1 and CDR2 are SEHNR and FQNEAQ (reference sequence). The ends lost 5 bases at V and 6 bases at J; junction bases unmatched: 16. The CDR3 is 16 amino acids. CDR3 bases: TGTGCCAGCAGCCAGAGTTTTGGACAGGAGGTTTTCGAGCAGTACTTC. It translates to CASSQSFGQEVFEQYF.

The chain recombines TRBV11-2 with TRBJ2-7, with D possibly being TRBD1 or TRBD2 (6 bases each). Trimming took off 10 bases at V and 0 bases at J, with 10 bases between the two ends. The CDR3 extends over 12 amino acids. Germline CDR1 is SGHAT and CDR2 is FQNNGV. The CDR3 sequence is CATRGPSYEQYF. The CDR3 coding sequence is TGTGCCACTCGGGGGCCCTCCTACGAGCAGTACTTC.

The CDR3 spells CAWSVVLLWTEAFF. The CDR3 nucleotides are TGTGCCTGGAGTGTAGTCCTGCTTTGGACTGAAGCTTTCTTT. The rearrangement links TRBV30 to TRBJ1-1; D is undetermined. V lost 0 bases and J lost 5, with 13 bases in between. CDR3 size: 14 residues. The germline gives CDR1 GTSNPN, CDR2 SVGIG (reference sequence).